This TCR beta chain stems from a study of identical twins. TCRdb reprocessed the 5' RACE reads with MiXCR, giving one entry per CDR3 protein. The top ten clones hold 40% of a sample with 200,000 or so distinct CDR3 sequences, roughly 15% of them seen once. CDR1 is MGHDK and CDR2 is SYGVNS in the germline V gene. Trimming removed 4 bases from V and 10 bases from J, with 11 bases in between. This CDR3 has 12 amino acids. The same sample was also used in a study of T cells expressing NK-cell markers. That paper adds: CD8+ T cells in six donors included dominant NKG2C+ clonotypes at roughly 1.0-7.0%.

Source material: CD8+ T cells sorted from blood. The receptor was isolated from a woman under 30 in good health. The V gene is TRBV25-1, the J gene TRBJ2-1; D not certain. CDR3 DNA sequence: TGTGCCAGCAGTGGGGTCCCTGGGGAGCAGTTCTTC. Protein: CASSGVPGEQFF.